Sequencing of this TCR beta chain was carried out in a study of T-cell memory formation after mild COVID-19. The wider study: Clusters were largely donor specific. Study-wide findings and caveats: Some SARS-CoV-2-responding clones were already detected in memory before infection. Clones contracting across day 15 to 85 had a balanced CD4/CD8 profile; later expanding clones leaned CD4+.

From germline, CDR1 is SGHKS and CDR2 YYEKEE (reference sequence). The CDR3 is 21 residues long. Trimming shortened V by 4 bases and J by 10 bases, and 36 bases separated the two germline ends. This clonotype was recorded at least ten times. The antigen remains unidentified. It was 5'RACE with constant-segment primers that produced the TCR alpha and TCR beta cDNA libraries, which carried sample barcodes and UMIs. Via MiXCR, TCRdb re-called the 5' RACE reads, giving one row per CDR3 protein. Of approximately 210,000 distinct CDR3 sequences listed, roughly a tenth are singletons. Source material: PBMCs or a T cell subset sorted from them (not recorded which). The TCR comes from a man younger than 35 who had mild COVID-19 (a few samples of this study predate the infection). Cell type and time point are not known. The V gene is TRBV5-5, the J gene TRBJ1-6; D perhaps matches TRBD1 (6 bases). CDR3 loop: CASSRTPTADSGVVDISPLHF. As DNA, the CDR3 is TGTGCCAGCAGCAGGACCCCGACCGCGGACAGTGGGGTGGTGGATATCTCACCCCTCCACTTT.